Each of the 15 T cell receptor beta chains below was sequenced from the same sample in a study of blood T cell repertoires in COVID-19. Measured with immunoSEQ multiplex PCR; TCRdb has only the in-frame clones, and not every one. The repertoire holds some 230,000 clones, with roughly 85% as singletons. The sample taken for sequencing was peripheral blood. These receptors were collected from a man aged 25-40 years who had recovered from COVID-19.

J is TRBJ2-7 and V is TRBV7-2, with D possibly TRBD1 on 6 matching bases. V dropped 4 bases and J dropped 6 bases, with 13 bases sitting between them. Germline-derived CDR1 and CDR2 are SGHTA and FQGNSA. The CDR3 spans 13 residues. The DNA for the CDR3 is TGTGCCAGCAGCTCCCCCGGGACATCCGAGCAGTACTTC. This sequence encodes CASSSPGTSEQYF.

This clone occurred once. The rearrangement joins TRBV24-1 to TRBJ2-1; TRBD1 agrees at 7 bases. The CDR3 extends over 12 amino acids. Losses at the gene ends were 7 bases for V and 10 bases for J; bases not matched to a gene: 6. Germline lookup yields CDR1 KGHDR and CDR2 SFDVKD. CDR3 nucleotide sequence: TGTGCCACCAGCTACAGGGGACAGGAGCAGTTCTTC. It is translated as CATSYRGQEQFF.

The CDR3, as DNA: TGTGCCAGCAGTTCGGGACAGGGGTGGACTGAAGCTTTCTTT. Amino acid sequence: CASSSGQGWTEAFF. This chain joins TRBV6-5 and TRBJ1-1, with 10 bases fitting TRBD1. This CDR3 spans 14 amino acids. J gave up 5 bases and V 4 bases, and 4 bases lay outside the gene matches. Germline lookup yields CDR1 MNHEY and CDR2 SVGAGI.

The chain uses TRBV4-2 and TRBJ1-1, with unresolved D. This CDR3 region has 17 residues. Trimming left V 0 bases short and J 0 bases short, with 14 bases between. Germline lookup yields CDR1 LGHNA and CDR2 YNFKEQ. DNA for the CDR3: TGTGCCAGCAGCCAAGAACGCCCGGTGGTCATGAACACTGAAGCTTTCTTT. Translated, it gives CASSQERPVVMNTEAFF.

This clone was seen only once. V and J are TRBV6-1 and TRBJ1-1, with D perhaps matching TRBD1 (6 bases). Trimming removed 2 bases at V and 6 bases at J, with 16 bases between. This CDR3 is built from 15 residues. Germline CDR1 and CDR2: MNHNS and SASEGT. The DNA of the CDR3 is TGTGCCAGCAGTGAATCGGCAGGGACAATCGCTGAAGCTTTCTTT. It yields the protein CASSESAGTIAEAFF.

The chain recombines TRBV27 with TRBJ1-4, with 9 bases aligning to TRBD1. CDR3 length: 16 amino acids. CDR1 MNHEY and CDR2 SMNVEV come from the germline V gene (reference sequence). V was clipped by 4 bases and J by 5 bases; unmatched bases: 8. The DNA for the CDR3 is TGTGCCAGCAGTTCCCGGACAGGGGCTATAAATGAAAAACTGTTTTTT. Translated, it gives CASSSRTGAINEKLFF.

The chain employs TRBV29-1 and TRBJ1-1; TRBD1 might be the D (6 bases). CDR1 and CDR2 from the germline V gene are SQVTM and ANQGSEA. The V end lost 6 bases, the J end lost 4 bases, and 18 bases lay between the germline ends. The CDR3 has 14 amino acids. The CDR3 nucleotides are TGCAGCGTCTGGATGGCAGGGGCAGGCACTGAAGCTTTCTTT. This sequence encodes CSVWMAGAGTEAFF.

For the CDR3, the DNA is TGTGCCAGCAGTGAGACGACAGGGGGAAATTCACCCCTCCACTTT. It translates to CASSETTGGNSPLHF. The chain employs TRBV25-1 and TRBJ1-6; 9 nucleotides agree with TRBD1. After removal of 3 bases from V and 7 bases from J, the junction contained 4 bases not matched to a gene. The CDR3 runs 15 residues. In germline, CDR1 is MGHDK, CDR2 SYGVNS.

V gene TRBV5-5 combines with J gene TRBJ2-3, with D possibly being TRBD2 (7 bases). Germline CDR1 is SGHKS and CDR2 is YYEKEE (reference sequence). CDR3 length equals 16 residues. V was clipped by 0 bases and J by 3 bases, with 14 bases between them. CDR3 nucleotides: TGTGCCAGCAGCTTGGGGAATGCGGGGGCTACAGATACGCAGTATTTT. Residues: CASSLGNAGATDTQYF.

In this sample, this clone turned up once. The J gene is TRBJ2-7, the V gene TRBV5-6, with a weak D call TRBD2 (6 bases). The CDR3 loop spans 13 amino acids. Trimming removed 1 base from V and 6 bases from J, with 11 bases in between. Germline V gene lookup returns CDR1 SGHDT and CDR2 YYEEEE. In DNA, the CDR3 is TGTGCCAGCAGCTTGACACTAGCTGCCGAGCAGTACTTC. This codes for CASSLTLAAEQYF. Together with reference TRBV5-6 and TRBJ2-7, the CDR3 gives the full variable domain: DAGVTQSPTHLIKTRGQQVTLRCSPKSGHDTVSWYQQALGQGPQFIFQYYEEEERQRGNFPDRFSGHQFPNYSSELNVNALLLGDSALYLCASSLTLAAEQYFGPGTRLTVT.

The chain joins TRBV11-3 to TRBJ2-3; D call uncertain. Germline loops: CDR1 SGHNT, CDR2 YENEEA. CDR3 length: 15 residues. The germline V and J ends were trimmed by 1 base and 2 bases, with 10 bases remaining between them. CDR3 loop: CASSLGGTVTDTQYF. CDR3 DNA: TGTGCCAGCAGCTTAGGCGGCACTGTCACAGATACGCAGTATTTT. Full variable domain (outside the CDR3, taken from reference TRBV11-3 and TRBJ2-3): EAGVVQSPRYKIIEKKQPVAFWCNPISGHNTLYWYLQNLGQGPELLIRYENEEAVDDSQLPKDRFSAERLKGVDSTLKIQPAELGDSAVYLCASSLGGTVTDTQYFGPGTRLTVL.

This clone came up a few times. V and J are TRBV6-2 or TRBV6-3 and TRBJ2-1, with D maybe TRBD2 (5 bases). Germline V gene lookup returns CDR1 MNHEY and CDR2 SVGEGT. The CDR3 is 12 residues long. Trimming stripped 6 bases from V and 8 bases from J, with 11 bases between. The CDR3 nucleotides are TGTGCCAGCAGCCCCCTCGGGGATGAGCAGTTCTTC. Amino acids: CASSPLGDEQFF.

This chain uses TRBV7-2 with TRBJ2-3; possible D gene TRBD1, 5 bases. The CDR3 contains 14 residues. With 1 base removed from V and 3 bases from J, the gap between germline ends came to 8 bases. Germline V lookup: CDR1 SGHTA, CDR2 FQGNSA. The CDR3 protein is CASSLVPGTDTQYF. The CDR3, as DNA: TGTGCCAGCAGCTTAGTCCCAGGGACAGATACGCAGTATTTT.

The rearrangement joins TRBV4-2 to TRBJ1-2; D is undetermined. The CDR3 length is 13 residues. Trimming pared 4 bases from V and 4 bases from J, leaving 10 bases between. Germline V gives CDR1 LGHNA, CDR2 YNFKEQ. The CDR3 here is CASSPRAGYGYTF. In DNA, the CDR3 is TGTGCCAGCAGCCCCCGCGCCGGCTATGGCTACACCTTC.

This rearrangement joins TRBV11-2 to TRBJ2-7; the D is unclear. The CDR3 has 12 residues. Trimming shortened V by 1 base and J by 12 bases, and 13 bases separated the two germline ends. Germline CDR1 and CDR2: SGHAT and FQNNGV. CDR3 DNA: TGTGCCAGCAGCTTAGCCCCCTCCATGCGGTACTTC. Residues: CASSLAPSMRYF.